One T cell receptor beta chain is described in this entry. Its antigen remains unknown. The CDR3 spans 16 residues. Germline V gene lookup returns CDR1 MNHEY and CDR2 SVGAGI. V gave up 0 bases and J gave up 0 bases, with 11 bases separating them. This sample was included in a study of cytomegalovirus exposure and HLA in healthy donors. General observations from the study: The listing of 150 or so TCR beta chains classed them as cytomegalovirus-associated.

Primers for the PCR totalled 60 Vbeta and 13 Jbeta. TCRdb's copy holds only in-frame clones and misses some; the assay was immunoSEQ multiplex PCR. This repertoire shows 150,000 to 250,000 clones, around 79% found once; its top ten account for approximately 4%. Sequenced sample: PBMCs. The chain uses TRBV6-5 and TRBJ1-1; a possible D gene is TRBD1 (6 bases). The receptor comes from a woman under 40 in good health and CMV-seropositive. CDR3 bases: TGTGCCAGCAGTTACTCGGCAGGGGCCCTGAACACTGAAGCTTTCTTT. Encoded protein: CASSYSAGALNTEAFF.